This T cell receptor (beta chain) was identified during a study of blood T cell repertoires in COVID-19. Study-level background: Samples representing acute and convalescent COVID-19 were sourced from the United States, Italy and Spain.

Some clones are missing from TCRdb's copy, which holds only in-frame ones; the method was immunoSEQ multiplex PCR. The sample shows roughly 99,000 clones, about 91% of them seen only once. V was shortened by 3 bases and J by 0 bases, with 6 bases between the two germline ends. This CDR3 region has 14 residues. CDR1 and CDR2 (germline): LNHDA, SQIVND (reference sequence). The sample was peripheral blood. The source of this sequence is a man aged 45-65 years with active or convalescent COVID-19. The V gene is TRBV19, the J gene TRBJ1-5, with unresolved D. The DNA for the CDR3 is TGTGCCAGTAGTATTAGAGGTAGCAATCAGCCCCAGCATTTT. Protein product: CASSIRGSNQPQHF. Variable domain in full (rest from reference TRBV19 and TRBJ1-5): DGGITQSPKYLFRKEGQNVTLSCEQNLNHDAMYWYRQDPGQGLRLIYYSQIVNDFQKGDIAEGYSVSREKKESFPLTVTSAQKNPTAFYLCASSIRGSNQPQHFGDGTRLSIL.